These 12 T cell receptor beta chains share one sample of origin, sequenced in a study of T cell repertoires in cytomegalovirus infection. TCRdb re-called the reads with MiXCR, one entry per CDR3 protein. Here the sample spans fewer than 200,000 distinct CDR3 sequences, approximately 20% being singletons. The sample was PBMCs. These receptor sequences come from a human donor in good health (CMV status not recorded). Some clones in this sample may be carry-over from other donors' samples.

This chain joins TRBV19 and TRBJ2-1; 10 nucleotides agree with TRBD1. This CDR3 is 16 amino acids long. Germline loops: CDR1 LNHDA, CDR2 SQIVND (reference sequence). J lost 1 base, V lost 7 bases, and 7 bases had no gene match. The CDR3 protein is CASTPLGQGSYNEQFF. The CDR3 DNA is TGTGCCAGTACTCCATTGGGACAGGGGTCCTACAATGAGCAGTTCTTC.

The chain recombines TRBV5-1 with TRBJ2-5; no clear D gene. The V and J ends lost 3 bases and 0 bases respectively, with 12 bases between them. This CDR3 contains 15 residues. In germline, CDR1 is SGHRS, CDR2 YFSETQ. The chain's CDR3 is CASSSLSGYQETQYF. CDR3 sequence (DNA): TGCGCCAGCAGCTCCCTTTCCGGGTACCAAGAGACCCAGTACTTC.

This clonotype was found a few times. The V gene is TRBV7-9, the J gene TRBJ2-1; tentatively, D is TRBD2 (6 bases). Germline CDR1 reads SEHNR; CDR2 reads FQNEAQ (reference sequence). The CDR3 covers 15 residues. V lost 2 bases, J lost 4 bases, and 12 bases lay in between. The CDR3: CASSLKRARYNEQFF. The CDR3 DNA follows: TGTGCCAGCAGCTTAAAGCGGGCACGTTACAATGAGCAGTTCTTC.

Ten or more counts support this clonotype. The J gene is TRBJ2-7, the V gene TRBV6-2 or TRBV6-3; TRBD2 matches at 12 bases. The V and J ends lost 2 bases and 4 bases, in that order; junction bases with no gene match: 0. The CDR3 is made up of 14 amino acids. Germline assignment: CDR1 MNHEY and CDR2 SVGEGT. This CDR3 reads CASSYGTSGYEQYF. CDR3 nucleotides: TGTGCCAGCAGTTACGGGACTAGCGGGTACGAGCAGTACTTC.

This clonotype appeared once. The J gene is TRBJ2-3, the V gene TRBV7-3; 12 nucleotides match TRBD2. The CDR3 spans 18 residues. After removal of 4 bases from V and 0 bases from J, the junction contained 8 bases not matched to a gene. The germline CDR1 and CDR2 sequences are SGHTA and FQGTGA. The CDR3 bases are TGTGCCAGCAGCTCCCCCGGACTAGCGGGGACTAGCACAGATACGCAGTATTTT. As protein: CASSSPGLAGTSTDTQYF. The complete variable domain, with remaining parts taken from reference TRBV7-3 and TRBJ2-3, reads GAGVSQTPSNKVTEKGKYVELRCDPISGHTALYWYRQSLGQGPEFLIYFQGTGAADDSGLPNDRFFAVRPEGSVSTLKIQRTERGDSAVYLCASSSPGLAGTSTDTQYFGPGTRLTVL.

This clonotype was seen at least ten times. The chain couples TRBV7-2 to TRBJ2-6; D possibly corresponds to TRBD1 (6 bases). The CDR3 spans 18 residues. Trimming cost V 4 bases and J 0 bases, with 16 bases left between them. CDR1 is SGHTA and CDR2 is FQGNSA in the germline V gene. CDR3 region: CASSYHRVPLSGANVLTF. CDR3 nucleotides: TGTGCCAGCAGCTACCACAGGGTCCCCCTCTCTGGGGCCAACGTCCTGACTTTC. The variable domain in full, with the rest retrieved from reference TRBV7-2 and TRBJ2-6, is GAGVSQSPSNKVTEKGKDVELRCDPISGHTALYWYRQSLGQGLEFLIYFQGNSAPDKSGLPSDRFSAERTGGSVSTLTIQRTQQEDSAVYLCASSYHRVPLSGANVLTFGAGSRLTVL.

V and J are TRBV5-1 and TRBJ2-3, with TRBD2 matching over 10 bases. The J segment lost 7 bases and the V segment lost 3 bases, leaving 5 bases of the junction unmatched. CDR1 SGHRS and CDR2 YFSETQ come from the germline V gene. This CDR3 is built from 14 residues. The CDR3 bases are TGCGCCAGCAGCTCTAGCGGGAGCGGAAATACGCAGTATTTT. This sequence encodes CASSSSGSGNTQYF.

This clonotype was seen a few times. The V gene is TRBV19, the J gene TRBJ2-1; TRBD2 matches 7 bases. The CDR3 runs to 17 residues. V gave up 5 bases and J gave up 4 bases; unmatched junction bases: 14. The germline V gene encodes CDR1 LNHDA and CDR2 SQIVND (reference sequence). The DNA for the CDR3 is TGTGCCAGTAGTTTACCATCGCTCGGCGGGAGTTACAATGAGCAGTTCTTC. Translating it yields CASSLPSLGGSYNEQFF. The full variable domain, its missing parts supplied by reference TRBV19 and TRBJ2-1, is DGGITQSPKYLFRKEGQNVTLSCEQNLNHDAMYWYRQDPGQGLRLIYYSQIVNDFQKGDIAEGYSVSREKKESFPLTVTSAQKNPTAFYLCASSLPSLGGSYNEQFFGPGTRLTVL.

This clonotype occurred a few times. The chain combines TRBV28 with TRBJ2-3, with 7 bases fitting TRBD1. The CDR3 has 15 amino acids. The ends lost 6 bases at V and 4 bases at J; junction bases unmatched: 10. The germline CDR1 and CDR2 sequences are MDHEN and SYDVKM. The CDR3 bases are TGTGCCAGCAGCCCGACGGGGACAGTCCCAGATACGCAGTATTTT. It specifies CASSPTGTVPDTQYF.

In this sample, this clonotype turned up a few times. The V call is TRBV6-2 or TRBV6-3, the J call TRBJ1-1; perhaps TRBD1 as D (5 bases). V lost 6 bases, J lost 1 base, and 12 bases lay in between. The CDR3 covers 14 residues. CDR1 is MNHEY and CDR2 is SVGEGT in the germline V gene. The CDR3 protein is CASSARGANTEAFF. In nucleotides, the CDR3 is TGTGCCAGCAGCGCGCGCGGGGCGAACACTGAAGCTTTCTTT.

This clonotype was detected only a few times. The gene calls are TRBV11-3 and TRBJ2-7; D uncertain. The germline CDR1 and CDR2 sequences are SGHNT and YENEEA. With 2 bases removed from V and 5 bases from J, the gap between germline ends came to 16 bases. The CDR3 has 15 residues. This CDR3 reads CASSLIGSRFDEQYF. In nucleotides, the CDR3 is TGTGCCAGCAGCTTAATAGGGTCCCGTTTCGACGAGCAGTACTTC.

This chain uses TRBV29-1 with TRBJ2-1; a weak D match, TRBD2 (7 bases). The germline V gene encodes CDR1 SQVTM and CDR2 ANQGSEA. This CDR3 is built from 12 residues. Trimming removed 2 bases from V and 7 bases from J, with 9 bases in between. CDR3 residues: CSVERGANEQFF. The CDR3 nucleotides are TGCAGCGTTGAACGGGGGGCGAATGAGCAGTTCTTC.